Listed below are T cell receptor beta chains from one sample, sequenced in a study of T cell repertoires in cytomegalovirus infection. TCRdb re-analysed the reads in MiXCR, keeping a single row per CDR3 protein. The sample holds 830,000 or so distinct CDR3 sequences, approximately 30% seen once. No antigens are known for them. The sample consisted of cultured CD8+ T cells from PBMCs, taken from culture after CMV antigen stimulation. The receptors here all came from a human donor in good health (CMV status not recorded). Some clones in this sample may be carry-over from other donors' samples. The conserved cysteine and the conserved F or W are not part of the CDR3 here. Size tells how often a clone was seen (once, few, many) or the class of an expanded clone, and some rows leave it out.

J: TRBJ1-2
V: TRBV7-9
size: -
CDR3: ASSLTVTYGYT

J: TRBJ2-1
V: TRBV6-2/TRBV6-3
size: few
CDR3: ASSYSGIRRNEQF

J: TRBJ1-4
V: TRBV15
size: -
CDR3: ATSGLNTGVSSNEKLF

J: TRBJ2-1
V: TRBV27
size: few
CDR3: ASSSDIFPPYNEQF

J: TRBJ1-5
V: TRBV7-8
size: many
CDR3: ASSLLRIGQTLQPQH

J: TRBJ2-1
V: TRBV27
size: -
CDR3: ASSLVVGAGGGPMGSYNEQF

J: TRBJ2-2
V: TRBV7-6
size: many
CDR3: ASSPGPGTGELF

J: TRBJ1-2
V: TRBV2
size: -
CDR3: ASSEGLESNYGYT

J: TRBJ1-3
V: TRBV7-8
size: -
CDR3: ASSLAGTLYGADSGNTIY

J: TRBJ2-5
V: TRBV7-6
size: -
CDR3: VSSRFLAEQETQY

J: TRBJ1-1
V: TRBV6-1
size: few
CDR3: ASSQTGGAF